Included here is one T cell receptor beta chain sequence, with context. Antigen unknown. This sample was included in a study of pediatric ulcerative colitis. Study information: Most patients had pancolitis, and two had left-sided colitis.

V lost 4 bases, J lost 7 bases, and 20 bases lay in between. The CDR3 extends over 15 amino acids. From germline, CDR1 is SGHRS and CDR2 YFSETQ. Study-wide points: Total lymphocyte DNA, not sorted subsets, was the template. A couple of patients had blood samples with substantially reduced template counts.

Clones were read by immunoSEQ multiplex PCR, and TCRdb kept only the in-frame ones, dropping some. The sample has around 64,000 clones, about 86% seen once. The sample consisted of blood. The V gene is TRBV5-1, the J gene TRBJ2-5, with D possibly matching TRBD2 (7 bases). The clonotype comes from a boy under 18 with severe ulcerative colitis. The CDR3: CASSLELAARGTQYF. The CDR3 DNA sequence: TGCGCCAGCAGCCTGGAGCTAGCGGCCAGGGGGACCCAGTACTTC.